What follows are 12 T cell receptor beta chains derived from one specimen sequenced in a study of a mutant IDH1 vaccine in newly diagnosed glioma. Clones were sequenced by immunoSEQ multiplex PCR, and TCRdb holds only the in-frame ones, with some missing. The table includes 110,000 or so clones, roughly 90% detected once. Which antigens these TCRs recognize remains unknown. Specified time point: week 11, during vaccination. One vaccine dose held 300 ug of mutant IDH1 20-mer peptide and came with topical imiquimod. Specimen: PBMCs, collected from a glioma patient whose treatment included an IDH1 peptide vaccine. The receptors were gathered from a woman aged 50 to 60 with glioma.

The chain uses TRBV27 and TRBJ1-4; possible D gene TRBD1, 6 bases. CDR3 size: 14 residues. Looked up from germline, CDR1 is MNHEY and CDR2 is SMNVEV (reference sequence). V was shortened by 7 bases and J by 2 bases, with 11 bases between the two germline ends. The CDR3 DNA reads TGTGCCAGCAACCCCGGGGGCACTAATGAAAAACTGTTTTTT. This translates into CASNPGGTNEKLFF.

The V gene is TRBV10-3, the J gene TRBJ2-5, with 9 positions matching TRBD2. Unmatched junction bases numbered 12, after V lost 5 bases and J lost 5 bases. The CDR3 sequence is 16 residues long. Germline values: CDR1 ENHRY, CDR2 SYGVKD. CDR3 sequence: CAISPGVSGSEETQYF. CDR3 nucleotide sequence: TGTGCCATCAGTCCTGGGGTTAGCGGGAGTGAGGAGACCCAGTACTTC.

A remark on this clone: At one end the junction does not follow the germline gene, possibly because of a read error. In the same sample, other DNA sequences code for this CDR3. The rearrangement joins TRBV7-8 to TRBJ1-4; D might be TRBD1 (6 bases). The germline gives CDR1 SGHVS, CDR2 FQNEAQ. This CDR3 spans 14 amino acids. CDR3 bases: TGTGCTAGCAGCCGGGGGCGAACTAATGAAAAACTGTTTTTT. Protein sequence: CASSRGRTNEKLFF.

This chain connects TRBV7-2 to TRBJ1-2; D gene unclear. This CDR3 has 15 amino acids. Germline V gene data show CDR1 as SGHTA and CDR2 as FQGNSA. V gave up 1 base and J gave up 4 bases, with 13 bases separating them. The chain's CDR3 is CASSLGEGQIYGYTF. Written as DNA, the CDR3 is TGTGCCAGCAGCTTAGGGGAGGGCCAGATCTATGGCTACACCTTC.

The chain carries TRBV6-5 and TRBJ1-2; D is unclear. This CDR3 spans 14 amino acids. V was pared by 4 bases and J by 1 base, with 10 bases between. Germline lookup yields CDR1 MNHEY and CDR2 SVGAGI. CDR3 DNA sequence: TGTGCCAGCAGTTCTTTTACCGGTAACTATGGCTACACCTTC. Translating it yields CASSSFTGNYGYTF.

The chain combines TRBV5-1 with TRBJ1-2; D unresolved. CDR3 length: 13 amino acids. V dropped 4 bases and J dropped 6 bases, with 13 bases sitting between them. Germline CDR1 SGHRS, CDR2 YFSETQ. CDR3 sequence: CASSPFGENGYTF. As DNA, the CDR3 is TGCGCCAGCAGCCCCTTCGGAGAGAATGGCTACACCTTC.

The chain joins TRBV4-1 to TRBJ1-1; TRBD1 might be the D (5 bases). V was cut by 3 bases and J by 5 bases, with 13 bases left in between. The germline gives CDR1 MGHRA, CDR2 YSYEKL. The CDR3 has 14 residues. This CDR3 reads CASSQVTGLTEAFF. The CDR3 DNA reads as TGCGCCAGCAGCCAGGTAACAGGATTAACTGAAGCTTTCTTT.

CDR3 residues: CASSLYSSYNEQFF. The DNA for the CDR3 is TGTGCCAGCAGCTTATATAGCTCCTACAATGAGCAGTTCTTC. V gene TRBV7-2 combines with J gene TRBJ2-1; D unclear. The CDR3 has 14 residues. V lost 2 bases and J 0 bases, leaving 5 bases between the germline ends. CDR1 is SGHTA and CDR2 is FQGNSA in the germline V gene.

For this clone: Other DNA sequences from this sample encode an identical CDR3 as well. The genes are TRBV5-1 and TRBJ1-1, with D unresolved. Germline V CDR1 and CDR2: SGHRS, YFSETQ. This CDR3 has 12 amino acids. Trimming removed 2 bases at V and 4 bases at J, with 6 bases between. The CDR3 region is CASSFAGTEAFF. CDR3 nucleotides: TGCGCCAGCAGCTTCGCTGGCACTGAAGCTTTCTTT.

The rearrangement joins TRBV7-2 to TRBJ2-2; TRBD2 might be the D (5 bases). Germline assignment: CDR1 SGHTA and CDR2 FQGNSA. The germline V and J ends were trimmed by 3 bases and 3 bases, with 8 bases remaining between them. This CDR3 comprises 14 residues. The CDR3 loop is CASSFSSHTGELFF. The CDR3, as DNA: TGTGCCAGCAGCTTTTCTAGCCACACCGGGGAGCTGTTTTTT.

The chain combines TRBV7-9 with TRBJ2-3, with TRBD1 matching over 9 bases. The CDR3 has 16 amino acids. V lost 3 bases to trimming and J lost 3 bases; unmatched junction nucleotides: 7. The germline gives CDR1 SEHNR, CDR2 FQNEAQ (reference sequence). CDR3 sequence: CASSFPDRGGTDTQYF. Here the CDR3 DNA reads TGTGCCAGCAGCTTTCCAGACAGGGGGGGGACAGATACGCAGTATTTT.

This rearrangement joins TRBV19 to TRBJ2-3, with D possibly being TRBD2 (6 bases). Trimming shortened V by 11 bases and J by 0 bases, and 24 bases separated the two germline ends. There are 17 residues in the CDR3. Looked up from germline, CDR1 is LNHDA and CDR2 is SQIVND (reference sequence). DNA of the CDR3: TGTGCCGACGAGGGTTCGGGAGAGGATTGCAGCACAGATACGCAGTATTTT. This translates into CADEGSGEDCSTDTQYF.